The 26 T cell receptor beta chains below were found in one sample sequenced in a study of blood T cell repertoires in COVID-19 (dated by TCRdb to the early 2020s). Libraries came from the immunoSEQ multiplex PCR assay. TCRdb stores this immuneACCESS table with in-frame sequences only. Part of the clones is absent; in the studies checked, under half of the shortfall reflects unresolved V genes, and no reason is known for the rest. Counted in this sample were tens of thousands of clones; about nine tenths of them appeared once. The ten largest clones add up to roughly 0.78% of the sample. Sequenced material: peripheral blood. Receptors originate from a woman at least 80 years old with acute or convalescent COVID-19.

The V and J genes are TRBV5-8 and TRBJ1-5; D might be TRBD1 (5 bases). The CDR3 spans 15 residues. V was trimmed by 0 bases and J by 5 bases, leaving 12 bases between them. Per the germline V gene, CDR1 is SGHTS and CDR2 is YDEGEE. The chain's CDR3 is CASSLEPGVDQPQHF. CDR3 DNA: TGTGCCAGCAGCTTGGAACCGGGGGTTGATCAGCCCCAGCATTTT.

CDR3 DNA: TGTGCCAGCAGCTTGAAGAGGCAGGGGGTGAATCAGCCCCAGCATTTT. The encoded protein is CASSLKRQGVNQPQHF. The chain recombines TRBV5-4 with TRBJ1-5, with 7 bases aligning to TRBD1. The V segment lost 1 base and the J segment 4 bases; nucleotides outside the gene matches: 8. This CDR3 contains 16 residues. Germline V gives CDR1 SGHNT, CDR2 YYREEE (reference sequence).

This chain joins TRBV10-2 and TRBJ1-2; possibly TRBD1 for D (6 bases). The CDR3 length is 15 residues. The germline V gene has CDR1 WSHSY and CDR2 SAAADI. V lost 0 bases to trimming and J lost 4 bases, with 12 bases between them. CDR3 protein: CASSESRGRGYGYTF. CDR3 sequence (DNA): TGCGCCAGCAGTGAGTCCCGGGGCAGGGGCTATGGCTACACCTTC.

This clone was detected a few times. V and J are TRBV9 and TRBJ2-2; D might be TRBD1 (5 bases). The CDR3 extends over 15 amino acids. The V gene lost 3 bases and the J gene lost 1 base, with 10 bases spanning the gap. The germline V gene has CDR1 SGDLS and CDR2 YYNGEE. CDR3 nucleotides: TGTGCCAGCAGCGCCAGGGTAGTGAACACCGGGGAGCTGTTTTTT. Residues: CASSARVVNTGELFF.

The genes are TRBV19 and TRBJ2-7; TRBD1 aligns across 11 bases. The CDR3 runs to 14 residues. CDR1 is LNHDA, CDR2 SQIVND, per germline (reference sequence). Trimming took 6 bases from V and 3 from J; bases not matched to a gene: 4. The CDR3 is CASRRTGGSYEQYF. For the CDR3, the DNA is TGTGCCAGTAGAAGGACAGGGGGCAGCTACGAGCAGTACTTC.

This sequence joins TRBV2 and TRBJ1-5, with 9 bases identical to TRBD1. V gave up 4 bases and J gave up 7 bases; unmatched junction bases: 5. This CDR3 comprises 14 residues. Looked up from germline, CDR1 is SNHLY and CDR2 is FYNNEI. The CDR3 DNA reads as TGTGCCAGCAGTGGGGACAGGGTGTTACAGCCCCAGCATTTT. Translation: CASSGDRVLQPQHF.

The chain uses TRBV18 and TRBJ1-1; possibly TRBD1 for D (6 bases). Germline-derived CDR1 and CDR2 are KGHSH and LQKENI. V lost 5 bases and J lost 1, with 14 bases in between. This CDR3 spans 15 amino acids. Here the CDR3 reads CASSRQGTRNTEAFF. The CDR3 DNA sequence: TGTGCCAGCTCAAGACAAGGGACAAGGAACACTGAAGCTTTCTTT.

The chain joins TRBV3-1 (or the pseudogene TRBV3-2) to TRBJ1-5, with D possibly TRBD1 on 5 matching bases. Germline lookup yields CDR1 LGHDT and CDR2 YNNKEL (reference sequence). Deletions cut 0 bases from V and 7 bases from J, with 16 bases between. The CDR3 has 16 residues. CDR3 coding DNA: TGTGCCAGCAGCCAAGACCCCCCGGGGGTGGGACAGCCCCAGCATTTT. This encodes CASSQDPPGVGQPQHF.

V and J are TRBV10-3 and TRBJ2-5; D ambiguous. The CDR3 sequence is 11 residues long. The V and J ends lost 2 bases and 4 bases respectively, with 2 bases between them. CDR1 is ENHRY and CDR2 is SYGVKD in the germline V gene. The CDR3, as DNA: TGTGCCATCAGTGAGCGAGAGACCCAGTACTTC. Translated: CAISERETQYF.

This clone was picked up a small number of times. The gene calls are TRBV7-2 and TRBJ2-7; 8 bases line up with TRBD1. Germline V gene lookup returns CDR1 SGHTA and CDR2 FQGNSA. The CDR3 is 16 residues long. The V gene end was trimmed by 2 bases and the J gene end by 5 bases; junction bases not matched to a gene: 11. CDR3 in amino acids: CASSLTPGQGTHEQYF. DNA for the CDR3: TGTGCCAGCAGCTTAACTCCCGGACAGGGAACCCACGAGCAGTACTTC.

V is TRBV18 and J is TRBJ2-7; D gene uncertain. The CDR3 is made up of 13 amino acids. Trimming cost V 6 bases and J 0 bases, with 9 bases left between them. Germline V gives CDR1 KGHSH, CDR2 LQKENI. The CDR3 protein is CASSLDTSYEQYF. The DNA of the CDR3 is TGTGCCAGCTCCCTCGACACCTCCTACGAGCAGTACTTC. The variable domain in full, with the rest retrieved from reference TRBV18 and TRBJ2-7, is NAGVMQNPRHLVRRRGQEARLRCSPMKGHSHVYWYRQLPEEGLKFMVYLQKENIIDESGMPKERFSAEFPKEGPSILRIQQVVRGDSAAYFCASSLDTSYEQYFGPGTRLTVT.

This chain uses TRBV7-3 with TRBJ2-6; TRBD1 matches at 9 bases. This CDR3 comprises 17 residues. The V gene's germline CDR1 is SGHTA and CDR2 FQGTGA. Unmatched junction bases numbered 2, after V lost 2 bases and J lost 0 bases. CDR3 bases: TGTGCCAGCAGCTTAGACAGGGGGAGCTCTGGGGCCAACGTCCTGACTTTC. Translating gives CASSLDRGSSGANVLTF. Supplemented by reference TRBV7-3 and TRBJ2-6, the full variable domain reads GAGVSQTPSNKVTEKGKYVELRCDPISGHTALYWYRQSLGQGPEFLIYFQGTGAADDSGLPNDRFFAVRPEGSVSTLKIQRTERGDSAVYLCASSLDRGSSGANVLTFGAGSRLTVL.

The CDR3 region is CASSPRQGASYEQYF. Written as DNA, the CDR3 is TGTGCCAGCAGCCCTAGGCAAGGGGCCTCCTACGAGCAGTACTTC. This chain connects TRBV25-1 to TRBJ2-7; D might be TRBD1 (5 bases). The CDR3 length is 15 residues. Between the trimmed V and J ends, which lost 6 bases and 0 bases, there was a span of 15 bases. Germline values: CDR1 MGHDK, CDR2 SYGVNS.

The chain employs TRBV6-2 or TRBV6-3 and TRBJ2-7; no firm D call. This CDR3 is 12 amino acids long. Germline V lookup: CDR1 MNHEY, CDR2 SVGEGT. V dropped 0 bases and J dropped 3 bases, with 3 bases sitting between them. The CDR3 region has the DNA TGTGCCAGCAGTTACTCCCTCTACGAGCAGTACTTC. Protein sequence: CASSYSLYEQYF.

The V and J genes are TRBV18 and TRBJ1-1, with TRBD1 matching over 9 bases. Losses at the gene ends were 3 bases for V and 3 bases for J; bases not matched to a gene: 8. The CDR3 runs 16 residues. Germline CDR1 is KGHSH and CDR2 is LQKENI. The CDR3 DNA reads TGTGCCAGCTCACCCAGGAGACAGGGGGTTGACACTGAAGCTTTCTTT. This encodes CASSPRRQGVDTEAFF.

V gene TRBV29-1 combines with J gene TRBJ2-7; 7 nucleotides agree with TRBD1. V gave up 4 bases and J gave up 3 bases; unmatched junction bases: 3. Germline-derived CDR1 and CDR2 are SQVTM and ANQGSEA. CDR3 size: 12 residues. DNA of the CDR3: TGCAGCGTTGGTCAGGGGGACTACGAGCAGTACTTC. The encoded protein is CSVGQGDYEQYF.

The chain joins TRBV19 to TRBJ2-7; unclear D gene. This CDR3 region has 15 residues. Trimming cost V 4 bases and J 1 base, with 14 bases left between them. Germline lookup yields CDR1 LNHDA and CDR2 SQIVND (reference sequence). The CDR3 DNA sequence: TGTGCCAGTAGTACCCCCCCTGCAGTGTCCTACGAGCAGTACTTC. This codes for CASSTPPAVSYEQYF.

V and J are TRBV7-6 and TRBJ2-1; maybe TRBD2 (5 bases). With 5 bases removed from V and 0 bases from J, the gap between germline ends came to 14 bases. Per germline, CDR1 SGHVS and CDR2 FNYEAQ. This CDR3 is 16 amino acids long. The CDR3, as DNA: TGTGCCAGCAGCCCATTAGCGAGTAACTCCTACAATGAGCAGTTCTTC. It encodes CASSPLASNSYNEQFF.

The rearrangement joins TRBV6-6 to TRBJ2-2, with D perhaps matching TRBD1 (7 bases). The V gene lost 10 bases and the J gene lost 5 bases, with 23 bases spanning the gap. Germline assignment: CDR1 MNHNY and CDR2 SVGAGI (reference sequence). This CDR3 has 16 amino acids. CDR3 sequence reads: CATLRGMTGRTGELFF. CDR3 coding DNA: TGTGCCACCCTTAGGGGGATGACAGGGAGGACCGGGGAGCTGTTTTTT.

The chain couples TRBV18 to TRBJ2-1; D gene ambiguous. Trimming removed 2 bases at V and 5 bases at J, with 4 bases between. Germline CDR1 and CDR2: KGHSH and LQKENI. This CDR3 is built from 12 residues. The CDR3 DNA sequence: TGTGCCAGCTCACCAACGGACAATGAGCAGTTCTTC. Translating gives CASSPTDNEQFF.

This clone was observed a handful of times. V and J are TRBV2 and TRBJ1-4, with D maybe TRBD1 (5 bases). The CDR3 covers 14 residues. Germline V gives CDR1 SNHLY, CDR2 FYNNEI. The ends were cut back, 6 bases at V and 0 bases at J, with 8 bases in the middle. This chain's CDR3 is CASRTDATNEKLFF. The CDR3 nucleotides read TGTGCCAGCAGGACAGATGCAACTAATGAAAAACTGTTTTTT.

The gene calls are TRBV5-4 and TRBJ2-5; a possible D gene is TRBD2 (8 bases). The length of the CDR3 is 18 residues. With 4 bases removed from V and 5 bases from J, the gap between germline ends came to 27 bases. Germline lookup yields CDR1 SGHNT and CDR2 YYREEE (reference sequence). The CDR3 sequence: CASSGVLGGLAGGETQYF. DNA of the CDR3: TGTGCCAGCAGCGGGGTTTTAGGGGGCCTAGCGGGTGGGGAGACCCAGTACTTC.

The V and J genes are TRBV7-9 and TRBJ1-2, with D maybe TRBD1 (5 bases). Germline CDR1 is SEHNR and CDR2 is FQNEAQ (reference sequence). The V end lost 1 base, the J end lost 9 bases, and 9 bases lay between the germline ends. There are 12 residues in the CDR3. This chain's CDR3 is CASSLVQGSYTF. For the CDR3, the DNA is TGTGCCAGCAGCTTAGTGCAGGGCAGCTACACCTTC. Filled out from reference TRBV7-9 and TRBJ1-2, the complete variable domain reads DTGVSQNPRHKITKRGQNVTFRCDPISEHNRLYWYRQTLGQGPEFLTYFQNEAQLEKSRLLSDRFSAERPKGSFSTLEIQRTEQGDSAMYLCASSLVQGSYTFGSGTRLTVV.

V is TRBV12-3 or TRBV12-4 and J is TRBJ1-1, with D maybe TRBD1 (5 bases). CDR3 length equals 13 residues. With 3 bases removed from V and 3 bases from J, the gap between germline ends came to 8 bases. The CDR3, as DNA: TGTGCCAGCAGTTTGCGGGGACACACTGAAGCTTTCTTT. This sequence encodes CASSLRGHTEAFF.

In this sample, this clone turned up once. V is TRBV6-5 and J is TRBJ1-6; the match to TRBD1 covers 7 bases. Trimming cost V 2 bases and J 10 bases; bases outside gene matches: 5. The CDR3 is made up of 14 amino acids. CDR1 is MNHEY and CDR2 is SVGAGI in the germline V gene. The CDR3 loop is CASSYRTGESPLHF. Here the CDR3 DNA reads TGTGCCAGCAGTTACCGGACAGGTGAATCACCCCTCCACTTT.

The V call is TRBV7-9, the J call TRBJ1-5, with TRBD1 matching 8 bases. Germline lookup yields CDR1 SEHNR and CDR2 FQNEAQ (reference sequence). The junction had 4 bases not matched to a gene; V was cut back by 3 bases and J by 6 bases. This CDR3 contains 14 residues. The CDR3 coding sequence is TGTGCCAGCAGCTTGGGACAGGCGGGTCAGCCCCAGCATTTT. It codes for CASSLGQAGQPQHF.